The 18 T cell receptor beta chains in this list originate from one sample, sequenced in a study of cytomegalovirus exposure and HLA in healthy donors. The PCR contained 60 Vbeta and 13 Jbeta primers. Profiling relied on immunoSEQ multiplex PCR, and the TCRdb table lists in-frame clones only, not all of them. The repertoire holds 130,000 or so clones, with about 76% as singletons. Source material: PBMCs. The source is a man aged 40-49 years in good health and CMV-seropositive.

The rearrangement uses TRBV7-2 and TRBJ2-1, with TRBD2 matching over 8 bases. CDR3 length: 15 amino acids. Per the germline V gene, CDR1 is SGHTA and CDR2 is FQGNSA. Losses at the gene ends were 5 bases for V and 4 bases for J; bases not matched to a gene: 7. This chain's CDR3 is CASSREGGVYNEQFF. The CDR3 DNA reads as TGTGCCAGCAGCCGGGAGGGGGGAGTATACAATGAGCAGTTCTTC.

Only a few counts were recorded for this clone. V is TRBV25-1 and J is TRBJ1-4; 8 bases agree with TRBD1. The CDR3 runs 15 residues. Germline trimming cut 4 bases from V and 7 bases from J; bases unmatched to any gene: 8. CDR1 and CDR2 (germline): MGHDK, SYGVNS. CDR3 bases: TGTGCCAGCAGTGCCCCCAGGGACAGGTCTGAAAAACTGTTTTTT. Translation gives CASSAPRDRSEKLFF.

This rearrangement joins TRBV5-4 to TRBJ2-2; TRBD2 might be the D (6 bases). With 3 bases removed from V and 3 bases from J, the gap between germline ends came to 15 bases. In germline, CDR1 is SGHNT, CDR2 YYREEE (reference sequence). The CDR3 consists of 16 residues. The chain's CDR3 is CASSSPVGGDTGELFF. The CDR3 DNA reads as TGTGCCAGCAGCTCCCCGGTAGGAGGGGACACCGGGGAGCTGTTTTTT.

This sequence joins TRBV21-1 and TRBJ2-2; the table's D call, TRBD1, has no DNA check behind it. TRBV21-1 is a pseudogene locus. The CDR3 is made up of 12 amino acids. The CDR3 loop is CASSKTVGELFF. The CDR3 nucleotides read TGTGCCAGCAGCAAGACAGTCGGGGAGCTGTTTTTT.

The chain is built from TRBV19 and TRBJ1-1, with D unclear. Germline V gene lookup returns CDR1 LNHDA and CDR2 SQIVND (reference sequence). The V end was cut by 0 bases, the J end by 0 bases, with 5 bases between. This CDR3 contains 14 residues. CDR3 sequence reads: CASSIDLLNTEAFF. The CDR3 DNA is TGTGCCAGTAGTATAGATCTTCTGAACACTGAAGCTTTCTTT.

The genes are TRBV5-5 and TRBJ2-7; 7 nucleotides align to TRBD2. The CDR3 length is 14 residues. With 2 bases clipped from V and 6 bases from J, the junction kept 8 bases outside the gene matches. CDR1 is SGHKS, CDR2 YYEKEE, per germline (reference sequence). The CDR3 bases are TGTGCCAGCAGCTTAGTGGGAGGGCCGCGCGAGCAGTACTTC. This translates into CASSLVGGPREQYF.

The J gene is TRBJ2-5, the V gene TRBV2, with 7 bases fitting TRBD1. After removal of 6 bases from V and 5 bases from J, the junction contained 15 bases not matched to a gene. This CDR3 has 16 amino acids. The germline V gene has CDR1 SNHLY and CDR2 FYNNEI. CDR3: CASRDRRQGRRETQYF. The DNA of the CDR3 is TGTGCCAGCAGAGACCGCAGACAGGGAAGGAGGGAGACCCAGTACTTC.

Concerning this clone: The germline gene is not matched at one end of the junction; a read error may be the cause. The chain carries TRBV7-9 and TRBJ1-2; 10 positions agree with TRBD1. The CDR3 is 14 amino acids. The germline CDR1 and CDR2 sequences are SEHNR and FQNEAQ (reference sequence). The CDR3 coding sequence is TGTTCCAGCAGCTTTTTGGACAGGGGGTATGGCTACACCTTC. Translation gives CSSSFLDRGYGYTF.

V is TRBV19 and J is TRBJ2-7; 7 bases match TRBD1. From germline, CDR1 is LNHDA and CDR2 SQIVND (reference sequence). The length of the CDR3 is 16 residues. The V segment lost 1 base and the J segment 2 bases; nucleotides outside the gene matches: 8. CDR3 sequence reads: CASSIGRGTAPYEQYF. In DNA form, the CDR3 reads TGTGCCAGTAGTATAGGCAGGGGGACAGCCCCCTACGAGCAGTACTTC.

Concerning this clone: The junction does not match germline at one end; this may be a read error. This chain connects TRBV19 to TRBJ1-2; 8 bases are a match to TRBD1. CDR1 LNHDA and CDR2 SQIVND come from the germline V gene (reference sequence). The CDR3 runs to 15 residues. CDR3: CASSISRTGNYAYTF. For the CDR3, the DNA is TGTGCCAGTAGTATTAGTAGGACAGGGAACTATGCCTACACCTTC. The complete variable domain, with remaining parts taken from reference TRBV19 and TRBJ1-2, reads DGGITQSPKYLFRKEGQNVTLSCEQNLNHDAMYWYRQDPGQGLRLIYYSQIVNDFQKGDIAEGYSVSREKKESFPLTVTSAQKNPTAFYLCASSISRTGNYAYTFGSGTRLTVV.

The rearrangement joins TRBV5-6 to TRBJ2-2; D possibly corresponds to TRBD1 (6 bases). This CDR3 region has 16 residues. V shed 2 bases and J shed 8 bases, with 19 bases lying between them. Germline V CDR1 and CDR2: SGHDT, YYEEEE. The CDR3 reads CASSFQGIETRGELFF. CDR3 DNA sequence: TGTGCCAGCAGCTTCCAGGGGATTGAAACGAGGGGGGAGCTGTTTTTT.

This clone was observed a handful of times. The CDR3 DNA reads as TGTGCCAGCAGCTTGGGCTGGGGTAGCGACAACACCGGGGAGCTGTTTTTT. It is translated as CASSLGWGSDNTGELFF. This rearrangement joins TRBV5-4 to TRBJ2-2; TRBD2 is a possible D gene (5 bases). CDR1 is SGHNT and CDR2 is YYREEE in the germline V gene (reference sequence). This CDR3 has 17 amino acids. Trimming removed 0 bases from V and 2 bases from J, with 14 bases in between. The whole variable domain, remainder taken from reference TRBV5-4 and TRBJ2-2, is ETGVTQSPTHLIKTRGQQVTLRCSSQSGHNTVSWYQQALGQGPQFIFQYYREEENGRGNFPPRFSGLQFPNYSSELNVNALELDDSALYLCASSLGWGSDNTGELFFGEGSRLTVL.

The gene calls are TRBV13 and TRBJ1-5; 9 nucleotides align to TRBD1. Germline-derived CDR1 and CDR2 are PRHDT and FYEKMQ (reference sequence). This CDR3 has 14 amino acids. Unmatched junction bases numbered 3, after V lost 5 bases and J lost 4 bases. This CDR3 reads CASSEGTGNQPQHF. The CDR3 DNA is TGTGCCAGCAGCGAGGGGACAGGGAATCAGCCCCAGCATTTT. The entire variable domain, with the rest obtained from reference TRBV13 and TRBJ1-5, is as follows: AAGVIQSPRHLIKEKRETATLKCYPIPRHDTVYWYQQGPGQDPQFLISFYEKMQSDKGSIPDRFSAQQFSDYHSELNMSSLELGDSALYFCASSEGTGNQPQHFGDGTRLSIL.

The chain combines TRBV27 with TRBJ1-6, with 9 bases lining up with TRBD1. This CDR3 spans 16 amino acids. Germline lookup yields CDR1 MNHEY and CDR2 SMNVEV (reference sequence). V shed 4 bases, J shed 6 bases, and the junction held 7 bases outside the gene matches. CDR3 loop: CASSSGTGSLNSPLHF. As DNA, the CDR3 is TGTGCCAGCAGTTCCGGGACAGGGTCTCTTAATTCACCCCTCCACTTT.

V is TRBV9 and J is TRBJ2-5, with 10 bases aligning to TRBD1. CDR1 and CDR2 from the germline V gene are SGDLS and YYNGEE. With 4 bases clipped from V and 4 bases from J, the junction kept 7 bases outside the gene matches. The CDR3 consists of 15 residues. The CDR3 nucleotides are TGTGCCAGCAGCCCAGAGACAGGGGGCATAGAGACCCAGTACTTC. Protein sequence: CASSPETGGIETQYF. The full variable domain, in which reference TRBV9 and TRBJ2-5 provide the parts outside the CDR3, is DSGVTQTPKHLITATGQRVTLRCSPRSGDLSVYWYQQSLDQGLQFLIQYYNGEERAKGNILERFSAQQFPDLHSELNLSSLELGDSALYFCASSPETGGIETQYFGPGTRLLVL.

Comment on this clone: At one boundary the junction diverges from the germline segment, which might be a read error. This rearrangement joins TRBV2 to TRBJ2-7, with 8 bases matching TRBD1. The CDR3 is 14 residues long. CDR1 SNHLY and CDR2 FYNNEI come from the germline V gene. In DNA, the CDR3 is TGTGCCGGCAGAGACGACAGGGGTCTTTACGAGCAGTACTTC. It specifies CAGRDDRGLYEQYF.

The CDR3 here is CASSWTGRAPGELFF. The CDR3 nucleotides read TGCGCCAGCAGCTGGACAGGGCGGGCACCCGGGGAGCTGTTTTTT. This sequence joins TRBV5-1 and TRBJ2-2, with 8 positions matching TRBD1. V gave up 3 bases and J gave up 6 bases; unmatched junction bases: 7. CDR1 and CDR2 from the germline V gene are SGHRS and YFSETQ. CDR3 length: 15 amino acids.

Remarks on this clone: The sample contains more than one DNA sequence encoding this CDR3. This chain uses TRBV10-3 with TRBJ1-3, with D perhaps matching TRBD1 (6 bases). The CDR3 has 13 residues. The V gene lost 6 bases and the J gene lost 0 bases, with 6 bases spanning the gap. Germline V CDR1 and CDR2: ENHRY, SYGVKD. Here the CDR3 DNA reads TGTGCCATCAGGGACAGCTCTGGAAACACCATATATTTT. This codes for CAIRDSSGNTIYF.